What follows describes a single T cell receptor beta chain. The target antigen is unknown. This specimen belongs to a study of siplizumab effects on memory and regulatory T cells. Study-wide points: Apparently more diverse than memory cells, naive T cells also seemed major alloresponse contributors. Significant reduction of alloreactive sequences traceable to unstimulated CD4+ memory cells was observed with siplizumab. Suppressive activity of Tregs proliferating in siplizumab cultures remained unconfirmed.

Each sample had approximately 10^5 TCR templates assayed. The protocol was immunoSEQ multiplex PCR, while the TCRdb copy is restricted to in-frame clones and leaves out a portion. The data show tens of thousands of clones, 70% to 80% seen once. Trimming at V came to 5 bases and at J to 4 bases, leaving 7 bases not matched to a gene. Per germline, CDR1 SGHVS and CDR2 FQNEAQ. The CDR3 sequence is 14 residues long. The TCR originated in a human donor in good health. Sample: memory CD4+ T cells sorted from blood. V is TRBV7-8 and J is TRBJ2-5; TRBD2 aligns across 7 bases. Written as DNA, the CDR3 is TGTGCCAGCAGCGGATGGGGGGGAGGAGAGACCCAGTACTTC. Protein: CASSGWGGGETQYF.